The present T cell receptor beta chain was sequenced within a study of blood T cell repertoires in COVID-19. Turning to the study itself: COVID-19 samples collected from the United States, Italy and Spain covered acute and convalescent phases. Sources were T cells, B-cell-depleted T cells, or PBMCs; the material itself was cDNA or gDNA.

V shed 2 bases and J 4 bases; nucleotides not matched to a gene: 2. The germline gives CDR1 SGHTA, CDR2 FQGNSA. The CDR3 covers 15 residues. Original analysis: From reference gene primer amplification, estimates of nucleated cell counts were derived. Method: immunoSEQ multiplex PCR; TCRdb's copy keeps in-frame clones and lacks some. The V and J calls and the clone size are those of that table, but D and trimming were determined from the DNA. The sample yields roughly 260,000 clones, more than 70% seen once. Regarding this clone: Within the sample, other DNA sequences also encode this same CDR3.

This TCR came from a woman between 45 and 60 years old with acute or convalescent COVID-19. Sequences were obtained from peripheral blood. The chain links TRBV7-2 to TRBJ2-7, with 13 bases that match TRBD2. The CDR3 loop reads CASSLTSGRGYEQYF. CDR3 DNA sequence: TGTGCCAGCAGCTTAACTAGCGGGAGGGGATACGAGCAGTACTTC.